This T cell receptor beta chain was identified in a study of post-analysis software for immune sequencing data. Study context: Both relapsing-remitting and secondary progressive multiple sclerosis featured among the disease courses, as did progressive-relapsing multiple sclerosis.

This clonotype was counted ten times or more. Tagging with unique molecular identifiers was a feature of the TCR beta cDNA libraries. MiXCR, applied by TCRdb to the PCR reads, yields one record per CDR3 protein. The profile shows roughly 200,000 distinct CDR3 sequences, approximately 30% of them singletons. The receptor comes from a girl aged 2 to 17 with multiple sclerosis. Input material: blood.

For the CDR3, the DNA is TGTGCCAGCAGTTACACCAAGACTAGCGGGAGCAATGAGCAGTTCTTC. It codes for CASSYTKTSGSNEQFF. The V and J genes are TRBV6-5 and TRBJ2-1, with 12 positions matching TRBD2. This CDR3 comprises 16 residues. V trimming: 2 bases; J trimming: 6 bases; junction bases outside the gene matches: 5. Germline V CDR1 and CDR2: MNHEY, SVGAGI.